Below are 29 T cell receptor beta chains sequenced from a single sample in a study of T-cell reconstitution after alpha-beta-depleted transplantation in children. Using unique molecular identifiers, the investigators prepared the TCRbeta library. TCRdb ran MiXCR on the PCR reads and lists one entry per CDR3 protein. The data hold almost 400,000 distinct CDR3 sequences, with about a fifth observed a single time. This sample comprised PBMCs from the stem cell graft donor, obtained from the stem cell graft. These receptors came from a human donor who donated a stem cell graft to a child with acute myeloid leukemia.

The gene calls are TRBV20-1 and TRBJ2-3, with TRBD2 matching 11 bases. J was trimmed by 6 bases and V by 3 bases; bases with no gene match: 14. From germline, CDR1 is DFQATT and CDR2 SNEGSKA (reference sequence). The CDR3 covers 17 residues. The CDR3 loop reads CSASGWASGRRQDTQYF. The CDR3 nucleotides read TGCAGTGCTAGCGGCTGGGCTAGCGGGAGGAGACAGGATACGCAGTATTTT.

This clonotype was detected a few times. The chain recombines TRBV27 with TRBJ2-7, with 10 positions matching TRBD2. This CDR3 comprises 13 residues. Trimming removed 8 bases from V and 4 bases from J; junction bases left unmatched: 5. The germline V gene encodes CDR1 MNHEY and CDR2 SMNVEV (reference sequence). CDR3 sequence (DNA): TGTGCCAGCGCGCTAGCGGGGGAATACGAGCAGTACTTC. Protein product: CASALAGEYEQYF.

CDR3 nucleotide sequence: TGCAGCGTTTCCCTCACAGATACGCAGTATTTT. It is translated as CSVSLTDTQYF. V usage is TRBV29-1 and J usage is TRBJ2-3; D remains unclear. The CDR3 covers 11 residues. V lost 5 bases and J 2 bases, leaving 5 bases between the germline ends. Germline V lookup: CDR1 SQVTM, CDR2 ANQGSEA.

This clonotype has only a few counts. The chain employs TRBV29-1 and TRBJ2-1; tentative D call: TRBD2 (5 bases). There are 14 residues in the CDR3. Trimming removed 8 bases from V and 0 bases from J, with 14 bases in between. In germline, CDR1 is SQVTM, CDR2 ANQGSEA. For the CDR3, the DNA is TGCAGCCTGGTAGGCGGGCTCTCCTACAATGAGCAGTTCTTC. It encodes CSLVGGLSYNEQFF.

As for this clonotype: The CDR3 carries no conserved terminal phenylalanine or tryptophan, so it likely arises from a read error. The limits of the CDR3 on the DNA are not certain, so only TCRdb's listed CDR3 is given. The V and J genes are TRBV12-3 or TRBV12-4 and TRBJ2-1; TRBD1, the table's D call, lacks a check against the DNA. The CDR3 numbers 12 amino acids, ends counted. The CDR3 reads CASSLSKVPPSY.

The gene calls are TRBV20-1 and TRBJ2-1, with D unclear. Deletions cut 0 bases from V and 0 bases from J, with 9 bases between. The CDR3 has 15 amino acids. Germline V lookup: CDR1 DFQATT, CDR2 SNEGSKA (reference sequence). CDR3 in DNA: TGCAGTGCTAGAGATCCTAGTCGCTCCTACAATGAGCAGTTCTTC. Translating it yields CSARDPSRSYNEQFF.

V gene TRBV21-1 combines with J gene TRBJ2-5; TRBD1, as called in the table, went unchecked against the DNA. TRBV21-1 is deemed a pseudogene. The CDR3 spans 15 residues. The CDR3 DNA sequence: TGTGCCAGCAGCAACCGGGTGACCCTCGGAGAGACCCAGTACTTC. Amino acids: CASSNRVTLGETQYF.

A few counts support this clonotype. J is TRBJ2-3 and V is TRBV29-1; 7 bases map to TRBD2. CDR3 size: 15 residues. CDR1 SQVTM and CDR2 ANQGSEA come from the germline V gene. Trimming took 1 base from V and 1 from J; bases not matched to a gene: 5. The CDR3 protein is CSVEGGLAGTDTQYF. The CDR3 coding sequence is TGCAGCGTTGAAGGGGGCCTAGCGGGCACAGATACGCAGTATTTT.

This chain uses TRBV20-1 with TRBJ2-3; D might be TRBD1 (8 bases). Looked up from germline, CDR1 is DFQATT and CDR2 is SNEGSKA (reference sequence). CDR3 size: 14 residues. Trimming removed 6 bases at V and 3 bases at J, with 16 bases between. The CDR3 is CSAPGQGGTDTQYF. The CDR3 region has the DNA TGCAGTGCCCCCGGACAGGGAGGGACAGATACGCAGTATTTT.

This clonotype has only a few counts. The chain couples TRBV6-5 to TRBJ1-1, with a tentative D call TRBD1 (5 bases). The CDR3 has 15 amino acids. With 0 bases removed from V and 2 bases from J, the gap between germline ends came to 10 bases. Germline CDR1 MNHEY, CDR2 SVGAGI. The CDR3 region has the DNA TGTGCCAGCAGTTACTCGGACGGGACCAACACTGAAGCTTTCTTT. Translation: CASSYSDGTNTEAFF.

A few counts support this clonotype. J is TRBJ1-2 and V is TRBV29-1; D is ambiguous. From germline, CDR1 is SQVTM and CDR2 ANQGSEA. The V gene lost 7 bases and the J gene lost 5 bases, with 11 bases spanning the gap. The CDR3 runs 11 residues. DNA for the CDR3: TGCAGCGGCCGCCTGGGGTATGGCTACACCTTC. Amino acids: CSGRLGYGYTF.

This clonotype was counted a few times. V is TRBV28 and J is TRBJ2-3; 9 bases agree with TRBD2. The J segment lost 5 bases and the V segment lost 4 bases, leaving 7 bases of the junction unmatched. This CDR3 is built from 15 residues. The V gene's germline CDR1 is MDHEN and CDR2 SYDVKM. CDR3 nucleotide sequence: TGTGCCAGCAGTTCACTCGGACTAGCGCAAGATACGCAGTATTTT. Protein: CASSSLGLAQDTQYF.

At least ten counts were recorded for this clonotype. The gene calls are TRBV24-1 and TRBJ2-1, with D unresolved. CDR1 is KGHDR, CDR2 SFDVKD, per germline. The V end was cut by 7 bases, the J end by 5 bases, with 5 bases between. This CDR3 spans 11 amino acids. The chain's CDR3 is CATSRNNEQFF. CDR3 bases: TGTGCCACCAGCAGGAACAATGAGCAGTTCTTC.

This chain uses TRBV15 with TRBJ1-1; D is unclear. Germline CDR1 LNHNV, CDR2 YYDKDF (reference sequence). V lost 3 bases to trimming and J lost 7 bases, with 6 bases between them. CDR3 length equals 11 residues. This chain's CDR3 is CATSRGIEAFF. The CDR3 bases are TGTGCCACCAGCAGGGGTATTGAAGCTTTCTTT.

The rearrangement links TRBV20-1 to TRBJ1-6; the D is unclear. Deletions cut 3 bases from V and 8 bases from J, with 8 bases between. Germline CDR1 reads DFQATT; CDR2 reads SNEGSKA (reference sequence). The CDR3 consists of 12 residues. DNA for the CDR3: TGCAGTGCTAGGGGTGGGGATTCACCCCTCCACTTT. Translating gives CSARGGDSPLHF.

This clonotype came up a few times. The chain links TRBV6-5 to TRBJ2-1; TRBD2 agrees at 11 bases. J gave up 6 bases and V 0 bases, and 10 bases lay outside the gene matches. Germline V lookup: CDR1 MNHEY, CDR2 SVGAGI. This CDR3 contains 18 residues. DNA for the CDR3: TGTGCCAGCAGTTACTCGGTAGGGTTACTAGCGGGAGCCAATGAGCAGTTCTTC. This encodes CASSYSVGLLAGANEQFF.

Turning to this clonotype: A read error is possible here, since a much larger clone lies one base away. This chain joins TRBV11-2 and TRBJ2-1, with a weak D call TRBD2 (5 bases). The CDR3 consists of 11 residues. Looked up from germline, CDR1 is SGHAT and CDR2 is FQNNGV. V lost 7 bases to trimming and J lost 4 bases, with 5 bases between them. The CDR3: CASTGYNEQFF. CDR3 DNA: TGTGCCAGCACGGGATACAATGAGCAGTTCTTC.

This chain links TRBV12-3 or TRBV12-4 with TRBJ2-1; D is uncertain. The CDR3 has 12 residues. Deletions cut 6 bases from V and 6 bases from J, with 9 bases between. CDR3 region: CASSPNLNEQFF. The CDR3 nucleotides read TGTGCCAGCAGCCCAAATCTCAATGAGCAGTTCTTC.

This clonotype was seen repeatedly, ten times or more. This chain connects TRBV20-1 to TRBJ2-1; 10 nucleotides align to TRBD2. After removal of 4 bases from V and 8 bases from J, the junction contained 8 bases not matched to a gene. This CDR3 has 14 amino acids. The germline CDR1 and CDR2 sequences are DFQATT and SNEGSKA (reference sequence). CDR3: CSATPGLAFYEQFF. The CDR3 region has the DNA TGCAGTGCTACCCCGGGACTAGCGTTTTATGAGCAGTTCTTC.

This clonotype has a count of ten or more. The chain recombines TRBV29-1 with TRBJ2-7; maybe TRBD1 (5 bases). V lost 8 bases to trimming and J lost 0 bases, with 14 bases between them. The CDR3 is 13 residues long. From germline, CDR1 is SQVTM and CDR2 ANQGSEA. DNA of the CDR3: TGCAGCCCTCCGACAGCAATCTCCTACGAGCAGTACTTC. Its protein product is CSPPTAISYEQYF.

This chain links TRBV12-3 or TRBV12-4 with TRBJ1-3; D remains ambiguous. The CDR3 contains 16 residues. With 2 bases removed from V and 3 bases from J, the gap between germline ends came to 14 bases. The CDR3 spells CASSLRAGLDGNTIYF. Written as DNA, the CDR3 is TGTGCCAGCAGTTTAAGGGCGGGCCTCGATGGAAACACCATATATTTT.

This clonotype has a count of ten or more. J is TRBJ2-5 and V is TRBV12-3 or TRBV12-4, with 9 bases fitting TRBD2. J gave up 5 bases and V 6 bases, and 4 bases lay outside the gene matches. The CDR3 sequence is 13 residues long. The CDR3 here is CASSRGTSETQYF. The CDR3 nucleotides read TGTGCCAGCAGCCGGGGGACTAGCGAGACCCAGTACTTC.

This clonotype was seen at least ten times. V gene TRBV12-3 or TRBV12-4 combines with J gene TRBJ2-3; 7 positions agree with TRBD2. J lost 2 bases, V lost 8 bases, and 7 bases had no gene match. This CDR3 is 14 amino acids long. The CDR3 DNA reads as TGTGCCAGCTCACGGGACTACCTCACAGATACGCAGTATTTT. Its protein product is CASSRDYLTDTQYF.

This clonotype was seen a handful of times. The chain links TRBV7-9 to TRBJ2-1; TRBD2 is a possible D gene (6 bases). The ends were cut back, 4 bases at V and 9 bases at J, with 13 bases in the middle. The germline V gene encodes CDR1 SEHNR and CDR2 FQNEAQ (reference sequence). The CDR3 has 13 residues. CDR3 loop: CASSSGTYGEQFF. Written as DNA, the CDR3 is TGTGCCAGCAGCTCAGGGACTTACGGTGAGCAGTTCTTC.

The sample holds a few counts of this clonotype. The CDR3 coding sequence is TGTGCCAGCAGTGCCTCCAAAAAGGGGGAGACCCAGTACTTC. This codes for CASSASKKGETQYF. J is TRBJ2-5 and V is TRBV12-3 or TRBV12-4; the D gene is possibly TRBD1 (5 bases). V was clipped by 5 bases and J by 5 bases, with 15 bases between them. The CDR3 sequence is 14 residues long.

The CDR3 DNA reads as TGCGCCAGCAGCCAGCCCCTAGCGGGAGATAACACCGGGGAGCTGTTTTTT. Protein sequence: CASSQPLAGDNTGELFF. The rearrangement joins TRBV4-3 to TRBJ2-2, with TRBD2 matching over 10 bases. The CDR3 spans 17 residues. The trim removed 3 bases at V and 2 bases at J, leaving 6 bases unmatched. Per the germline V gene, CDR1 is LGHNA and CDR2 is YSLEER.

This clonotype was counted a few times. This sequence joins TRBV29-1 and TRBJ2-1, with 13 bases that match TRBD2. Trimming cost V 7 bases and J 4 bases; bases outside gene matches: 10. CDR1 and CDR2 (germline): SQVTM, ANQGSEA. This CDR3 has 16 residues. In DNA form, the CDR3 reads TGCAGCGACGGGACTAGCGGGAACTCTCGATACAATGAGCAGTTCTTC. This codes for CSDGTSGNSRYNEQFF.

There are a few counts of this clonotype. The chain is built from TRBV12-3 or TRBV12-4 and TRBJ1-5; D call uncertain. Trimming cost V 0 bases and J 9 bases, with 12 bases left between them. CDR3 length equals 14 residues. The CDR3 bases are TGTGCCAGCAGTTTAGCCACGGCTCCGACGCCCCAGCATTTT. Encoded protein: CASSLATAPTPQHF.

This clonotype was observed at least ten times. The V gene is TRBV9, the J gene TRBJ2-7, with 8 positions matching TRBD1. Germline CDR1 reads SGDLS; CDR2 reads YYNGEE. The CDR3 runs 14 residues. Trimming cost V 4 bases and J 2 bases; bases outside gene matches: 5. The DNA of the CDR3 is TGTGCCAGCAGCCCTTCGGACAGGGCCTACGAGCAGTACTTC. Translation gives CASSPSDRAYEQYF.